Listed here are 15 T cell receptor beta chains from one sample, sequenced in a study of T cells in Graves' hyperthyroidism and ophthalmopathy. Amplification of TCR beta CDR3 regions used RNA as the template. A first-round RT-PCR of the TCR CDR3 used the HTBI primer set. TCRdb reprocessed the multiplex PCR reads with MiXCR, giving one entry per CDR3 protein. The sample has about 480,000 distinct CDR3 sequences, approximately 14% seen once. The sample consisted of blood. Receptors were obtained from a woman under 30 with Graves' hyperthyroidism.

This clonotype was recorded many times. V is TRBV11-1 and J is TRBJ2-7, with D maybe TRBD2 (5 bases). CDR1 is SGHAT, CDR2 FQDESV, per germline (reference sequence). Trimming shortened V by 3 bases and J by 1 base, and 13 bases separated the two germline ends. There are 15 residues in the CDR3. The CDR3 DNA sequence: TGTGCCAGCAGCTTTGAGAGGGCCTCTTCCTACGAGCAGTACTTC. This codes for CASSFERASSYEQYF.

The chain links TRBV30 to TRBJ2-2; unclear D gene. The CDR3 runs 13 residues. CDR1 is GTSNPN, CDR2 SVGIG, per germline (reference sequence). V gave up 4 bases and J gave up 2 bases, with 8 bases separating them. CDR3 sequence reads: CAWKGRNTGELFF. For the CDR3, the DNA is TGTGCCTGGAAGGGTCGTAACACCGGGGAGCTGTTTTTT.

Only a few counts were recorded for this clonotype. The J gene is TRBJ1-3, the V gene TRBV30; D is unclear. The CDR3 has 14 amino acids. The germline V gene has CDR1 GTSNPN and CDR2 SVGIG (reference sequence). Trimming removed 1 base from V and 2 bases from J, with 9 bases in between. The CDR3 DNA reads TGTGCCTGGAGTGGTACGCGGGCTGGAAACACCATATATTTT. It codes for CAWSGTRAGNTIYF. Combining the CDR3 with reference TRBV30 and TRBJ1-3 gives the whole variable domain SQTIHQWPATLVQPVGSPLSLECTVEGTSNPNLYWYRQAAGRGLQLLFYSVGIGQISSEVPQNLSASRPQDRQFILSSKKLLLSDSGFYLCAWSGTRAGNTIYFGEGSWLTVV.

V usage is TRBV15 and J usage is TRBJ2-7, with D tentatively TRBD1 or TRBD2 (5 bases each). The CDR3 contains 15 residues. Trimming took 0 bases from V and 3 from J, leaving 12 bases between them. The germline V gene encodes CDR1 LNHNV and CDR2 YYDKDF (reference sequence). The CDR3 DNA reads TGTGCCACCAGCAGAGAAAGGGGTCGGGACTACGAGCAGTACTTC. Translation gives CATSRERGRDYEQYF.

V usage is TRBV19 and J usage is TRBJ2-5; 16 bases agree with TRBD2. The V gene end was trimmed by 3 bases and the J gene end by 2 bases; junction bases not matched to a gene: 3. The CDR3 covers 17 residues. Germline V CDR1 and CDR2: LNHDA, SQIVND (reference sequence). Here the CDR3 reads CASSMGLAGGNQETQYF. CDR3 DNA: TGTGCCAGTAGTATGGGACTAGCGGGAGGGAATCAAGAGACCCAGTACTTC.

This clonotype has a count of ten or more. The rearrangement links TRBV12-3 or TRBV12-4 to TRBJ1-2; a possible D gene is TRBD1 (6 bases). The CDR3 totals 12 residues. V lost 4 bases, J lost 6 bases, and 9 bases lay in between. The CDR3: CASSYGGDGYTF. The DNA for the CDR3 is TGTGCCAGCAGTTACGGGGGCGATGGCTACACCTTC.

This clonotype was seen a handful of times. The chain carries TRBV12-5 and TRBJ1-2, with a weak D call TRBD1 (6 bases). V lost 1 base and J lost 5, with 11 bases in between. The CDR3 is 14 amino acids. CDR1 and CDR2 (germline): LGHNT, FRNRAP. The CDR3 here is CASGLARRGYGYTF. The CDR3 DNA follows: TGTGCTAGTGGTTTGGCCAGAAGGGGGTATGGCTACACCTTC.

In its sample, this clonotype was seen many times. The chain couples TRBV2 to TRBJ2-1, with 9 bases matching TRBD2. V was pared by 3 bases and J by 3 bases, with 6 bases of the junction left unmatched. Germline assignment: CDR1 SNHLY and CDR2 FYNNEI. This CDR3 region has 16 residues. CDR3 DNA: TGTGCCAGCAGTGACCGGGTTAGCGGGAGCTACAATGAGCAGTTCTTC. Its translation is CASSDRVSGSYNEQFF.

This clonotype was observed many times. The V gene is TRBV5-1, the J gene TRBJ2-2; D may be TRBD1 (6 bases). Trimming removed 0 bases from V and 0 bases from J, with 12 bases in between. This CDR3 comprises 17 residues. Germline values: CDR1 SGHRS, CDR2 YFSETQ. The CDR3: CASSLGAGTPNTGELFF. The CDR3 nucleotides read TGCGCCAGCAGCTTGGGGGCCGGGACACCGAACACCGGGGAGCTGTTTTTT.

This clonotype has a count of ten or more. The chain has TRBV27 and TRBJ1-1; D unresolved. There are 13 residues in the CDR3. V lost 3 bases and J lost 7, with 12 bases in between. Looked up from germline, CDR1 is MNHEY and CDR2 is SMNVEV (reference sequence). The CDR3 DNA is TGTGCCAGCAGTTTTCGTCCAGGAGATGAAGCTTTCTTT. Translating gives CASSFRPGDEAFF.

In its sample, this clonotype was seen many times. The V gene is TRBV13, the J gene TRBJ2-7; TRBD2 might be the D (5 bases). Per germline, CDR1 PRHDT and CDR2 FYEKMQ (reference sequence). The CDR3 covers 13 residues. Trimming removed 5 bases from V and 7 bases from J, with 15 bases in between. The CDR3 bases are TGTGCCAGCAGCCCCGGGGTCCCCTGGGAGCAGTACTTC. Translation: CASSPGVPWEQYF.

Comment on this clonotype: A much bigger clone sits one base away, suggesting this may be a read error. This chain joins TRBV2 and TRBJ1-6, with no clear D. This CDR3 is 11 amino acids long. Germline lookup yields CDR1 SNHLY and CDR2 FYNNEI. The CDR3 sequence is CAGSDDSPLHF. CDR3 coding DNA: TGTGCCGGCAGTGACGATTCACCCCTCCACTTT. Using reference TRBV2 and TRBJ1-6 for the parts outside the CDR3, the full variable domain is EPEVTQTPSHQVTQMGQEVILRCVPISNHLYFYWYRQILGQKVEFLVSFYNNEISEKSEIFDDQFSVERPDGSNFTLKIRSTKLEDSAMYFCAGSDDSPLHFGNGTRLTVT.

As to this clonotype: A much larger clonotype is one base distant, so this may be a read error. This chain links TRBV6-2 or TRBV6-3 with TRBJ2-1; TRBD1 matches 12 bases. The J call is doubtful: the DNA matches TRBJ2-7 better. There are 13 residues in the CDR3. Per germline, CDR1 MNHEY and CDR2 SVGEGT. CDR3 amino acids: CASGGQGANEQYF. CDR3 DNA sequence: TGTGCCAGCGGGGGACAGGGGGCTAATGAGCAGTACTTC.

This clonotype was detected many times. The CDR3 here is CASSQEVTGYNEQFF. The CDR3 coding sequence is TGTGCCAGCAGCCAAGAGGTAACCGGTTACAATGAGCAGTTCTTC. The chain is built from TRBV14 and TRBJ2-1; D not resolved. This CDR3 contains 15 residues. Trimming stripped 0 bases from V and 4 bases from J, with 10 bases between. Germline loops: CDR1 SGHDN, CDR2 FVKESK.

This clonotype was recorded many times. The chain uses TRBV18 and TRBJ1-4, with D possibly matching TRBD1 (5 bases). The germline V gene has CDR1 KGHSH and CDR2 LQKENI. There are 16 residues in the CDR3. Trimming removed 0 bases from V and 3 bases from J, with 11 bases in between. The CDR3 DNA follows: TGTGCCAGCTCACCACCAAGGGGTACGGCTAATGAAAAACTGTTTTTT. Translation: CASSPPRGTANEKLFF.